This TCR beta chain is from a study of shared clonotypes between healthy human individuals. The protocol was immunoSEQ multiplex PCR, while the TCRdb copy is restricted to in-frame clones and leaves out a portion. Here the sample spans around 200,000 clones, approximately 61% being singletons. V shed 4 bases and J 2 bases; nucleotides not matched to a gene: 9. The CDR3 runs to 18 residues. CDR1 is SGHAT and CDR2 is FQNNGV in the germline V gene. The chain uses TRBV11-2 and TRBJ2-6; TRBD1 matches 9 bases. The receptor comes from a man aged 25 to 40 in good health. Sequencing was performed on memory CD4+ T cells sorted from blood. Subset here: CD45RA-negative fraction. The CDR3 sequence: CASSSDRDRVPGANVLTF. The CDR3 DNA follows: TGTGCCAGCAGCTCTGACCGGGACAGGGTACCTGGGGCCAACGTCCTGACTTTC.